The TCR beta chain described here comes from a study of T cell responses to AZD1222 COVID-19 vaccine. Findings and limits, study-wide: Clonal diversity may have been underestimated in mostly white British donors.

To note about this clone: Antigen specificity is unknown.

Pooling was applied to second doses at about 4 or about 12 weeks. Using immunoSEQ multiplex PCR, the repertoire was profiled, and TCRdb retains in-frame clones only, with some absent. The sample includes some 110,000 clones, 86% of them seen just once. The V and J ends lost 5 bases and 2 bases respectively, with 16 bases between them. Germline-derived CDR1 and CDR2 are KGHSH and LQKENI. This CDR3 is built from 15 residues. The V gene is TRBV18, the J gene TRBJ2-7; tentative D call: TRBD1 (6 bases). The TCR originated in an adult who received the AZD1222 COVID-19 vaccine. The source material was peripheral blood, sampled 28 days after the second AZD1222 dose. The CDR3 spells CASSVHQGSAYEQYF. The CDR3 DNA sequence: TGTGCCAGCTCAGTACATCAGGGGTCGGCCTACGAGCAGTACTTC.